This TCR beta chain derives from a study of OX40 agonist ivuxolimab in advanced cancers. Study background: Three patients had partial responses: one hepatocellular carcinoma, two cutaneous melanoma.

As concerns this clone: Its matching antigen is unknown.

General study points: Partial responders dosed at 0.1-3.0 mg/kg displayed clonal expansion ranking among the lowest. Some patients without response likewise showed low normalized clonal expansion.

This table comes from immunoSEQ multiplex PCR, and its TCRdb copy is limited to in-frame clones, with some not included. The sample lists about 68,000 clones, about 90% occurring once. CDR1 and CDR2 from the germline V gene are SGHRS and YFSETQ. This CDR3 comprises 14 residues. The J segment lost 4 bases and the V segment lost 4 bases, leaving 7 bases of the junction unmatched. Collection of blood occurred at baseline, at cycle 4 day 1, and at cycle 7 day 1. Here the sequenced sample was CD4+ or CD8+ T cells sorted from blood, taken in a trial of the OX40 agonist ivuxolimab. This sequence originates from an adult with an advanced solid tumor such as melanoma, head and neck, liver or kidney cancer. This chain joins TRBV5-1 and TRBJ2-5, with TRBD1 matching 7 bases. The CDR3 protein is CASSMDRNAETQYF. The CDR3 nucleotides are TGCGCCAGCAGCATGGACAGGAATGCAGAGACCCAGTACTTC.